This TCR beta chain was found in a study of early T cells in non-severe SARS-CoV-2 infection. The overall study: Unsorted whole-blood RNA was sequenced in bulk, leaving chains unpaired.

Unique molecular identifiers were added to individual cDNA molecules. TCRdb passed the 5' RACE reads through MiXCR, listing each CDR3 protein once. The sample gives tens of thousands of distinct CDR3 sequences, more than 10% of which show up once; roughly 4.5% is in the top ten. The CDR3 spans 17 residues. V lost 3 bases and J lost 0, with 12 bases in between. CDR1 and CDR2 (germline): MDHEN, SYDVKM. This clonotype occurred many times. The specimen comprised whole blood, sampled at baseline. The TCR originated in an adult who was a healthcare worker with PCR-confirmed SARS-CoV-2 infection or an uninfected control (not recorded which). The chain uses TRBV28 and TRBJ1-6, with a tentative D call TRBD1 (6 bases). DNA for the CDR3: TGTGCCAGCAGTTTCCAGGGGACGGGCTCCTATAATTCACCCCTCCACTTT. It codes for CASSFQGTGSYNSPLHF.